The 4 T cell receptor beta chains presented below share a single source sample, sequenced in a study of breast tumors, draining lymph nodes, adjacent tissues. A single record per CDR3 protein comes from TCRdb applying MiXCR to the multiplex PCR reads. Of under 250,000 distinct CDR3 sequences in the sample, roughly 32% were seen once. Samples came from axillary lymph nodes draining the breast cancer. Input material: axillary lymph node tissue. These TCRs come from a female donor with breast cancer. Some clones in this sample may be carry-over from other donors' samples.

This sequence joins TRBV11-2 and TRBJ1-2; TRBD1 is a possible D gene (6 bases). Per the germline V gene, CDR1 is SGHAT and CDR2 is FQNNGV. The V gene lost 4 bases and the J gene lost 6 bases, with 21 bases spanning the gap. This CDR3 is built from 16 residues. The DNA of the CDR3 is TGTGCCAGCAGCTCACCCCTCGCGGGGGGGCGGGATGGCTACACCTTC. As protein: CASSSPLAGGRDGYTF.

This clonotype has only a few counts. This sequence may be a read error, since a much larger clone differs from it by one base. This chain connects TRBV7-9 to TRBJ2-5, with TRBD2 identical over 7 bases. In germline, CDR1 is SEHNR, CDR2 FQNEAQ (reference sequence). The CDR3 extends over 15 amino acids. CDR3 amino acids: CASSPGRMYQETQHF. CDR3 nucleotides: TGTGCCAGCAGCCCCGGGAGGATGTACCAAGAGACCCAGCACTTC.

CDR3 sequence (DNA): TGCAGTGCTAGGACCGCAGTCCTGAGCACAGATACGCAGTATTTT. Amino acids: CSARTAVLSTDTQYF. This chain joins TRBV20-1 and TRBJ2-3; D is uncertain. CDR1 and CDR2 (germline): DFQATT, SNEGSKA (reference sequence). Trimming removed 3 bases at V and 0 bases at J, with 13 bases between. The CDR3 extends over 15 amino acids.

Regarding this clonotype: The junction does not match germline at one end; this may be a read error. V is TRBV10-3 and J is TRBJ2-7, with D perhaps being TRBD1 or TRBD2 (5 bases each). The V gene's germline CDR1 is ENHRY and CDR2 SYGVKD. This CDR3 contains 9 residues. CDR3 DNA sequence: TGTGCTAGAGATGAAAGGGACCTCTTC. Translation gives CARDERDLF.